This T cell receptor beta chain was captured by sequencing in a study of vaccination effects on CD4 cells after COVID-19. In the study overall: It was a median of 72 days after the second dose that post-vaccine samples were obtained.

There are 15 residues in the CDR3. V lost 5 bases to trimming and J lost 8 bases; unmatched junction nucleotides: 10. The germline V gene has CDR1 SGHRS and CDR2 YFSETQ. Antigen-specific CD4+ T cells were first expanded with viral peptide pools by the ViraFEST assay and only then sequenced. Subsequent to a culture period of roughly 11 days, CD4+ T cells were isolated. Participants were vaccinated with two doses of either the BNT162b2 or mRNA-1273 vaccine. Two million PBMC per well received approximately 11 IU/ml IL-2 and roughly 9.2 ug/ml peptides in culture. TCRdb keeps only in-frame clones here, not all; method: immunoSEQ multiplex PCR. Of roughly 63,000 clones in the sample, 75% to 85% were seen once. This clone was detected only a few times. The antigen is undetermined.

Sequenced here: CD4+ T cells from PBMCs cultured with HCoV-OC43 spike peptides, sampled after COVID-19 vaccination. Subset denoted: HCoV-OC43 spike overlapping peptide pool stimulation. J is TRBJ2-1 and V is TRBV5-1; 10 bases match TRBD1. The source is a human donor who received a COVID-19 vaccine. The CDR3 bases are TGCGCCAGCAGACGTACCGGGACAGGGGTAGATGAGCAGTTCTTC. Translating gives CASRRTGTGVDEQFF.